A single sample gave rise to the 26 T cell receptor beta chains below, sequenced in a study of cytomegalovirus exposure and HLA in healthy donors. Data came from immunoSEQ multiplex PCR; TCRdb stores just in-frame clones and leaves some out. This table holds some 100,000 clones, 86% found once. The sequencing input was PBMCs. Every receptor here comes from a young man in good health and CMV-seronegative.

This clone has more than one count but fewer than ten. The chain couples TRBV5-1 to TRBJ2-2, with D possibly being TRBD2 (5 bases). This CDR3 is 16 amino acids long. Germline loops: CDR1 SGHRS, CDR2 YFSETQ. V lost 0 bases to trimming and J lost 5 bases, with 14 bases between them. CDR3 residues: CASSLAGIGGTGELFF. CDR3 bases: TGCGCCAGCAGCTTGGCGGGTATAGGAGGTACCGGGGAGCTGTTTTTT.

The genes are TRBV27 and TRBJ2-1; 9 nucleotides align to TRBD2. From germline, CDR1 is MNHEY and CDR2 SMNVEV (reference sequence). The CDR3 is 14 residues long. V dropped 3 bases and J dropped 9; count of bases not matched to a gene: 6. The CDR3 protein is CASSFLAGRPEQFF. In DNA, the CDR3 is TGTGCCAGCAGTTTCCTAGCGGGGAGGCCTGAGCAGTTCTTC.

CDR3 in DNA: TGCGCCAGCAGCTTGAGATTAGGGGGCGGGGGGGCCTATGAGCAGTTCTTC. It translates to CASSLRLGGGGAYEQFF. This rearrangement joins TRBV5-1 to TRBJ2-1, with 9 bases aligning to TRBD2. Per the germline V gene, CDR1 is SGHRS and CDR2 is YFSETQ. Germline trimming cut 1 base from V and 8 bases from J; bases unmatched to any gene: 13. CDR3 length equals 17 residues.

This chain joins TRBV6-1 and TRBJ2-7, with 10 nucleotides matching TRBD1. The germline V gene has CDR1 MNHNS and CDR2 SASEGT. There are 13 residues in the CDR3. Trimming removed 4 bases from V and 5 bases from J; junction bases left unmatched: 2. CDR3 sequence: CASSGQGADEQYF. The CDR3 coding sequence is TGTGCCAGCAGTGGACAGGGGGCTGACGAGCAGTACTTC.

This clone appeared a few times. The chain combines TRBV5-1 with TRBJ2-2; D is unresolved. From germline, CDR1 is SGHRS and CDR2 YFSETQ. The CDR3 is made up of 15 amino acids. V was pared by 0 bases and J by 7 bases, with 13 bases between. As DNA, the CDR3 is TGCGCCAGCAGCTTGGCCACACTGGGCGACGGGGAGCTGTTTTTT. Protein: CASSLATLGDGELFF.

The chain carries TRBV6-5 and TRBJ2-2; TRBD2 aligns across 10 bases. The germline V gene encodes CDR1 MNHEY and CDR2 SVGAGI. V lost 6 bases and J lost 5; bases outside the gene matches: 6. The CDR3 runs to 15 residues. Written as DNA, the CDR3 is TGTGCCAGCAGACCGGGACTAGCGTGGACCGGGGAGCTGTTTTTT. It translates to CASRPGLAWTGELFF.

This sequence joins TRBV5-1 and TRBJ2-1; 10 bases fit TRBD1. Germline V lookup: CDR1 SGHRS, CDR2 YFSETQ. Germline trimming cut 4 bases from V and 2 bases from J; bases unmatched to any gene: 6. The CDR3 totals 16 residues. CDR3 DNA sequence: TGCGCCAGCAGCCTATGGGACAGGGGCGCCTACAATGAGCAGTTCTTC. Encoded protein: CASSLWDRGAYNEQFF.

V usage is TRBV6-6 and J usage is TRBJ1-5; TRBD1 might be the D (6 bases). This CDR3 region has 16 residues. The germline CDR1 and CDR2 sequences are MNHNY and SVGAGI (reference sequence). Trimming removed 10 bases from V and 3 bases from J, with 22 bases in between. Here the CDR3 reads CATRSDRSGDNQPQHF. CDR3 DNA sequence: TGTGCCACCCGAAGCGACAGGAGTGGGGACAATCAGCCCCAGCATTTT.

This sequence joins TRBV30 and TRBJ2-3, with 8 positions matching TRBD2. This CDR3 region has 15 residues. The V gene's germline CDR1 is GTSNPN and CDR2 SVGIG (reference sequence). Germline trimming cut 6 bases from V and 6 bases from J; bases unmatched to any gene: 14. The CDR3 sequence is CACPGRSGRVDTQYF. The CDR3 region has the DNA TGTGCCTGCCCTGGGAGGAGCGGGAGAGTGGATACGCAGTATTTT.

In the case of this clone: The junction and the germline gene differ at one end; a read error may be behind it. The V and J genes are TRBV7-7 and TRBJ2-5; 9 bases are a match to TRBD1. The CDR3 contains 12 residues. In germline, CDR1 is SSHAT, CDR2 FNYEAQ (reference sequence). CDR3 sequence reads: CASSLGTGIQYF. CDR3 bases: TGTGCTAGCAGCCTAGGGACAGGGATTCAGTACTTC.

The chain combines TRBV6-4 with TRBJ1-2; no clear D. The CDR3 runs 13 residues. The V end lost 0 bases, the J end lost 7 bases, and 9 bases lay between the germline ends. In germline, CDR1 is MRHNA, CDR2 SNTAGT. CDR3: CASSDSTVAGYTF. The CDR3 DNA sequence: TGTGCCAGCAGTGACTCCACAGTCGCTGGCTACACCTTC.

This clone occurred a few times. The genes are TRBV2 and TRBJ2-3, with 8 positions matching TRBD2. J lost 6 bases, V lost 6 bases, and 8 bases had no gene match. The germline V gene encodes CDR1 SNHLY and CDR2 FYNNEI. CDR3 length: 14 amino acids. The CDR3 sequence is CASRKRAGADTQYF. The CDR3 DNA is TGTGCCAGCAGGAAGCGAGCGGGAGCGGATACGCAGTATTTT. Filled out from reference TRBV2 and TRBJ2-3, the complete variable domain reads EPEVTQTPSHQVTQMGQEVILRCVPISNHLYFYWYRQILGQKVEFLVSFYNNEISEKSEIFDDQFSVERPDGSNFTLKIRSTKLEDSAMYFCASRKRAGADTQYFGPGTRLTVL.

The chain recombines TRBV5-1 with TRBJ1-2; D is uncertain. Germline V gene lookup returns CDR1 SGHRS and CDR2 YFSETQ. This CDR3 spans 14 amino acids. V lost 5 bases, J lost 4 bases, and 15 bases lay in between. The CDR3 loop reads CASSLTTTTYGYTF. The CDR3 nucleotides are TGCGCCAGCAGTCTTACTACTACTACCTATGGCTACACCTTC.

V gene TRBV27 combines with J gene TRBJ2-5, with 8 bases matching TRBD2. Per germline, CDR1 MNHEY and CDR2 SMNVEV (reference sequence). This CDR3 is built from 16 residues. J lost 4 bases, V lost 0 bases, and 7 bases had no gene match. For the CDR3, the DNA is TGTGCCAGCAGTTTATCAGGCATCAGCGGGAGAGAGACCCAGTACTTC. The encoded protein is CASSLSGISGRETQYF.

CDR3 sequence: CAIGTTSGTTSTDTQYF. As DNA, the CDR3 is TGTGCCATCGGGACTACTAGCGGAACGACTAGCACAGATACGCAGTATTTT. J is TRBJ2-3 and V is TRBV10-3; 8 bases line up with TRBD2. Germline V gives CDR1 ENHRY, CDR2 SYGVKD. Trimming at V came to 8 bases and at J to 0 bases, leaving 13 bases not matched to a gene. The CDR3 is 17 residues long.

This clone was picked up one time. The CDR3 protein is CANPGFTMNTEAFF. CDR3 nucleotide sequence: TGTGCCAACCCAGGGTTCACAATGAACACTGAAGCTTTCTTT. The chain couples TRBV18 to TRBJ1-1, with D possibly TRBD1 on 5 matching bases. CDR3 length: 14 amino acids. Trimming shortened V by 10 bases and J by 0 bases, and 15 bases separated the two germline ends. Germline V lookup: CDR1 KGHSH, CDR2 LQKENI.

The chain combines TRBV13 with TRBJ2-7, with D maybe TRBD1 (5 bases). The CDR3 extends over 15 amino acids. Trimming took 3 bases from V and 3 from J, leaving 15 bases between them. Germline assignment: CDR1 PRHDT and CDR2 FYEKMQ (reference sequence). The CDR3 is CASSFRQGNVYEQYF. For the CDR3, the DNA is TGTGCCAGCAGCTTCCGGCAGGGAAACGTCTACGAGCAGTACTTC.

V is TRBV6-4 and J is TRBJ1-1; D uncertain. V was trimmed by 6 bases and J by 4 bases, leaving 15 bases between them. The CDR3 consists of 14 residues. In germline, CDR1 is MRHNA, CDR2 SNTAGT. The CDR3 here is CASSAEAGGTEAFF. The CDR3, as DNA: TGTGCCAGCAGCGCCGAAGCGGGAGGCACTGAAGCTTTCTTT.

This rearrangement joins TRBV5-1 to TRBJ1-4; 7 positions match TRBD1. This CDR3 is 15 amino acids long. Per the germline V gene, CDR1 is SGHRS and CDR2 is YFSETQ. Trimming removed 4 bases from V and 7 bases from J; junction bases left unmatched: 10. The CDR3 here is CASSHLGQVGEKLFF. CDR3 DNA: TGCGCCAGCAGCCATCTCGGACAGGTCGGTGAAAAACTGTTTTTT.

This clone was seen a handful of times. The chain is built from TRBV27 and TRBJ2-3; 7 nucleotides agree with TRBD2. Trimming at V came to 6 bases and at J to 4 bases, leaving 13 bases not matched to a gene. This CDR3 comprises 16 residues. Germline loops: CDR1 MNHEY, CDR2 SMNVEV (reference sequence). The CDR3 nucleotides read TGTGCCAGCAGGCCCCTCAGCGGGATAAGTCCAGATACGCAGTATTTT. This codes for CASRPLSGISPDTQYF.

The rearrangement uses TRBV6-5 and TRBJ2-5; TRBD2 matches at 8 bases. After removal of 8 bases from V and 5 bases from J, the junction contained 10 bases not matched to a gene. The CDR3 spans 14 residues. Germline V CDR1 and CDR2: MNHEY, SVGAGI. CDR3: CASGLRTSLETQYF. The CDR3 nucleotides read TGTGCCAGCGGACTTCGGACTAGCCTCGAGACCCAGTACTTC.

The genes are TRBV7-2 and TRBJ1-5; D ambiguous. V lost 5 bases, J lost 2 bases, and 10 bases lay in between. Germline V gene lookup returns CDR1 SGHTA and CDR2 FQGNSA. There are 14 residues in the CDR3. The CDR3 region is CASSLKGGNQPQHF. CDR3 sequence (DNA): TGTGCCAGCAGCCTAAAGGGAGGCAATCAGCCCCAGCATTTT.

J is TRBJ1-5 and V is TRBV30; 7 nucleotides line up with TRBD1. Per germline, CDR1 GTSNPN and CDR2 SVGIG (reference sequence). J was trimmed by 3 bases and V by 5 bases; bases with no gene match: 7. There are 14 residues in the CDR3. The CDR3 reads CAWGNRGNNQPQHF. CDR3 in DNA: TGTGCCTGGGGCAACAGGGGTAACAATCAGCCCCAGCATTTT. The full variable domain, in which reference TRBV30 and TRBJ1-5 provide the parts outside the CDR3, is SQTIHQWPATLVQPVGSPLSLECTVEGTSNPNLYWYRQAAGRGLQLLFYSVGIGQISSEVPQNLSASRPQDRQFILSSKKLLLSDSGFYLCAWGNRGNNQPQHFGDGTRLSIL.

The chain is built from TRBV7-9 and TRBJ2-3; 8 bases match TRBD1. Germline CDR1 reads SEHNR; CDR2 reads FQNEAQ (reference sequence). Trimming took 7 bases from V and 5 from J; bases not matched to a gene: 14. The CDR3 runs to 16 residues. Here the CDR3 reads CASIRLGQEERDTQYF. As DNA, the CDR3 is TGTGCCAGCATCCGTTTGGGACAGGAGGAGAGAGATACGCAGTATTTT.

The rearrangement joins TRBV27 to TRBJ1-1, with D possibly being TRBD1 (5 bases). CDR1 is MNHEY and CDR2 is SMNVEV in the germline V gene (reference sequence). The CDR3 contains 15 residues. Trimming took 0 bases from V and 4 from J, leaving 12 bases between them. In nucleotides, the CDR3 is TGTGCCAGCAGTTTATCTACGGGGGGGGGCACTGAAGCTTTCTTT. Its protein product is CASSLSTGGGTEAFF.

The gene calls are TRBV30 and TRBJ1-1, with D possibly matching TRBD1 (6 bases). Germline loops: CDR1 GTSNPN, CDR2 SVGIG (reference sequence). This CDR3 spans 15 amino acids. Between the trimmed V and J ends, which lost 2 bases and 4 bases, there was a span of 17 bases. The CDR3 DNA is TGTGCCTGGAGTCTTCCCCAACAGGGCGGCACTGAAGCTTTCTTT. This translates into CAWSLPQQGGTEAFF.